One and the same sample provided the 23 T cell receptor beta chains below, sequenced in a study of shared clonotypes between healthy human individuals. The assay was immunoSEQ multiplex PCR, and TCRdb's table has in-frame clones only and misses some. The sample carries more than 550,000 clones, 90% recorded once. Sequenced: memory CD8+ T cells from PBMCs. Noted subset: CD45RO+ cells pooled with CCR7-negative TemRA cells. The receptors were gathered from a man aged 18-30 years in good health. Some clones in this sample may be carry-over from other donors' samples.

The V call is TRBV27, the J call TRBJ2-1; the match to TRBD2 covers 12 bases. The CDR3 contains 15 residues. Losses at the gene ends were 7 bases for V and 11 bases for J; bases not matched to a gene: 12. Germline CDR1 MNHEY, CDR2 SMNVEV (reference sequence). The CDR3: CASTSSGLAGLKQFF. The CDR3 bases are TGTGCCAGCACCTCCTCCGGACTAGCGGGACTTAAGCAGTTCTTC.

This CDR3 is CASSLTITGRYTDTQYF. Here the CDR3 DNA reads TGTGCCAGCAGCTTAACCATTACGGGACGGTACACAGATACGCAGTATTTT. J is TRBJ2-3 and V is TRBV7-2; D may correspond to TRBD1 or TRBD2 (5 bases each). This CDR3 is built from 17 residues. Germline CDR1 reads SGHTA; CDR2 reads FQGNSA. V gave up 2 bases and J gave up 2 bases, with 17 bases separating them.

The chain recombines TRBV6-4 with TRBJ2-1; D not certain. V dropped 6 bases and J dropped 7 bases, with 4 bases sitting between them. The CDR3 loop spans 10 amino acids. Germline V gene sequence: CDR1 MRHNA, CDR2 SNTAGT. CDR3 protein: CASRPNEQFF. The CDR3 nucleotides are TGTGCCAGCAGACCTAATGAGCAGTTCTTC.

The V call is TRBV11-1, the J call TRBJ1-1; tentative D call: TRBD1 (6 bases). Trimming took off 0 bases at V and 4 bases at J, with 15 bases between the two ends. The CDR3 is 16 residues long. Germline CDR1 SGHAT, CDR2 FQDESV (reference sequence). The CDR3 sequence: CASSLAGGGAGTEAFF. The CDR3 nucleotides read TGTGCCAGCAGCTTAGCGGGCGGGGGCGCGGGCACTGAAGCTTTCTTT.

V usage is TRBV27 and J usage is TRBJ2-7; 7 positions agree with TRBD1. Germline trimming cut 5 bases from V and 0 bases from J; bases unmatched to any gene: 4. CDR3 length: 14 amino acids. The V gene's germline CDR1 is MNHEY and CDR2 SMNVEV (reference sequence). The CDR3 DNA follows: TGTGCCAGCAGTCCCTGGGACAGCTCCTACGAGCAGTACTTC. Protein sequence: CASSPWDSSYEQYF.

The gene calls are TRBV9 and TRBJ2-7; D gene ambiguous. The CDR3 runs 12 residues. The germline V gene encodes CDR1 SGDLS and CDR2 YYNGEE. V lost 3 bases and J 4 bases, leaving 8 bases between the germline ends. DNA of the CDR3: TGTGCCAGCAGCGAGGACGGATACGAGCAGTACTTC. Protein product: CASSEDGYEQYF.

This chain links TRBV11-2 with TRBJ2-1, with TRBD1 identical over 9 bases. The CDR3 covers 17 residues. CDR1 and CDR2 (germline): SGHAT, FQNNGV. The J segment lost 7 bases and the V segment lost 1 base, leaving 11 bases of the junction unmatched. The CDR3 region is CASSLGNRDRVRNEQFF. In nucleotides, the CDR3 is TGTGCCAGCAGCTTAGGTAACCGGGACAGGGTCAGGAATGAGCAGTTCTTC.

The chain uses TRBV5-6 and TRBJ2-7, with D unclear. The CDR3 spans 14 residues. The V end lost 0 bases, the J end lost 2 bases, and 9 bases lay between the germline ends. CDR1 is SGHDT and CDR2 is YYEEEE in the germline V gene. The CDR3 loop reads CASSLAGPAYEQYF. The CDR3, as DNA: TGTGCCAGCAGCTTGGCCGGGCCAGCCTACGAGCAGTACTTC. Looking up the rest from reference TRBV5-6 and TRBJ2-7 gives the full variable domain: DAGVTQSPTHLIKTRGQQVTLRCSPKSGHDTVSWYQQALGQGPQFIFQYYEEEERQRGNFPDRFSGHQFPNYSSELNVNALLLGDSALYLCASSLAGPAYEQYFGPGTRLTVT.

The V call is TRBV2, the J call TRBJ2-1, with 11 nucleotides matching TRBD2. This CDR3 spans 19 amino acids. Trimming took 1 base from V and 1 from J; bases not matched to a gene: 9. Germline V gives CDR1 SNHLY, CDR2 FYNNEI. CDR3 residues: CASSEGGLTSGISYNEQFF. The CDR3 DNA follows: TGTGCCAGCAGTGAAGGGGGATTGACTAGCGGGATTTCCTACAATGAGCAGTTCTTC.

This clone appeared a single time. This chain links TRBV28 with TRBJ1-1, with 8 bases fitting TRBD1. The J segment lost 0 bases and the V segment lost 3 bases, leaving 6 bases of the junction unmatched. The CDR3 length is 16 residues. CDR1 is MDHEN, CDR2 SYDVKM, per germline. The CDR3: CASSFLRDRLNTEAFF. As DNA, the CDR3 is TGTGCCAGCAGTTTCCTCCGGGACAGGTTGAACACTGAAGCTTTCTTT.

V usage is TRBV27 and J usage is TRBJ2-3, with TRBD2 identical over 9 bases. Germline V gives CDR1 MNHEY, CDR2 SMNVEV (reference sequence). CDR3 length: 17 amino acids. V shed 7 bases, J shed 4 bases, and the junction held 15 bases outside the gene matches. The CDR3: CASTPTNLAGKADTQYF. Written as DNA, the CDR3 is TGTGCCAGCACCCCTACAAACCTAGCGGGAAAGGCAGATACGCAGTATTTT.

A remark on this clone: Other DNA sequences from this sample encode an identical CDR3 as well. The chain has TRBV9 and TRBJ1-5; TRBD1 is a possible D gene (5 bases). Trimming took 0 bases from V and 0 from J, leaving 7 bases between them. The CDR3 loop spans 15 amino acids. Germline CDR1 is SGDLS and CDR2 is YYNGEE. The CDR3 reads CASSVGGSSNQPQHF. CDR3 DNA sequence: TGTGCCAGCAGCGTAGGGGGCAGTAGCAATCAGCCCCAGCATTTT.

This chain links TRBV29-1 with TRBJ1-2; the D is unclear. Germline assignment: CDR1 SQVTM and CDR2 ANQGSEA. V was trimmed by 4 bases and J by 4 bases, leaving 16 bases between them. The CDR3 runs to 14 residues. As DNA, the CDR3 is TGCAGCGTTGTACTCGCTCACCTTTCCTATGGCTACACCTTC. Translation gives CSVVLAHLSYGYTF.

The gene calls are TRBV6-5 and TRBJ1-1; tentatively, D is TRBD1 (6 bases). The CDR3 loop spans 14 amino acids. V was trimmed by 0 bases and J by 5 bases, leaving 10 bases between them. The germline gives CDR1 MNHEY, CDR2 SVGAGI. The CDR3 region is CASSYSQGYTEAFF. In DNA, the CDR3 is TGTGCCAGCAGTTACTCACAGGGCTATACTGAAGCTTTCTTT.

The chain has TRBV7-6 and TRBJ2-5; 10 bases agree with TRBD2. V dropped 5 bases and J dropped 5; count of bases not matched to a gene: 11. The CDR3 is 16 residues long. Germline CDR1 SGHVS, CDR2 FNYEAQ. The DNA of the CDR3 is TGTGCCAGCAGCCTTGGCTCTAGCGGGAGCATCGAGACCCAGTACTTC. It encodes CASSLGSSGSIETQYF.

This sequence joins TRBV28 and TRBJ1-5; D call uncertain. V was trimmed by 2 bases and J by 0 bases, leaving 8 bases between them. The germline gives CDR1 MDHEN, CDR2 SYDVKM. The CDR3 runs 15 residues. CDR3 amino acids: CASSLIEYSNQPQHF. The DNA of the CDR3 is TGTGCCAGCAGTTTAATAGAATATAGCAATCAGCCCCAGCATTTT.

As for this clone: Relative to the germline gene, one junction end is altered; a read error may explain this. The rearrangement uses TRBV28 and TRBJ2-7; 12 positions match TRBD1. CDR3 length: 14 residues. The V gene's germline CDR1 is MDHEN and CDR2 SYDVKM. The CDR3 DNA follows: TGTGCCAACAGTTCTGGGACAGGGGGCGACGAGCAGTACTTC. Translation gives CANSSGTGGDEQYF. The full variable domain, rest sourced from reference TRBV28 and TRBJ2-7, is DVKVTQSSRYLVKRTGEKVFLECVQDMDHENMFWYRQDPGLGLRLIYFSYDVKMKEKGDIPEGYSVSREKKERFSLILESASTNQTSMYLCANSSGTGGDEQYFGPGTRLTVT.

This clone was detected once. The chain's CDR3 is CAIYTRDTGPQGGYTF. For the CDR3, the DNA is TGTGCCATATATACCCGGGACACTGGCCCTCAGGGTGGCTACACCTTC. This chain connects TRBV10-3 to TRBJ1-2; perhaps TRBD1 as D (6 bases). This CDR3 region has 16 residues. Trimming shortened V by 9 bases and J by 7 bases, and 27 bases separated the two germline ends. Germline CDR1 is ENHRY and CDR2 is SYGVKD.

The genes are TRBV7-9 and TRBJ2-1, with 9 bases identical to TRBD2. The V gene's germline CDR1 is SEHNR and CDR2 FQNEAQ (reference sequence). The CDR3 length is 14 residues. V was pared by 3 bases and J by 8 bases, with 5 bases of the junction left unmatched. The DNA for the CDR3 is TGTGCCAGCAGCTTCGGGACTAGCATATATGAGCAGTTCTTC. Its translation is CASSFGTSIYEQFF.

Here the CDR3 reads CSGDWGETQYF. The CDR3 nucleotides read TGCAGCGGGGATTGGGGGGAGACCCAGTACTTC. The chain carries TRBV29-1 and TRBJ2-5, with D perhaps assigned TRBD1 or TRBD2 (5 bases each). The CDR3 covers 11 residues. Germline V gives CDR1 SQVTM, CDR2 ANQGSEA. The V end was cut by 7 bases, the J end by 5 bases, with 11 bases between.

The gene calls are TRBV18 and TRBJ1-2; 12 nucleotides line up with TRBD1. Trimming at V came to 3 bases and at J to 7 bases, leaving 12 bases not matched to a gene. There are 17 residues in the CDR3. The germline V gene encodes CDR1 KGHSH and CDR2 LQKENI. CDR3 in DNA: TGTGCCAGCTCACCCTCTCCGGAGGGACAGGGGGCCGGTGGCTACACCTTC. Residues: CASSPSPEGQGAGGYTF.

This clone has more than one count but fewer than ten. At the DNA level, this CDR3 is encoded by other sequences in the same sample as well. V and J are TRBV28 and TRBJ2-7; possible D gene TRBD1, 5 bases. Trimming removed 0 bases from V and 1 base from J, with 7 bases in between. Germline V gene sequence: CDR1 MDHEN, CDR2 SYDVKM. The CDR3 covers 14 residues. CDR3 loop: CASSLWDTSYEQYF. CDR3 coding DNA: TGTGCCAGCAGTTTATGGGACACGTCCTACGAGCAGTACTTC.

This clone was counted a single time. The CDR3 here is CASSYGQGSEGYTF. The DNA for the CDR3 is TGTGCCAGCAGTTATGGACAGGGATCGGAGGGCTACACCTTC. This chain joins TRBV6-5 and TRBJ1-2; 8 bases map to TRBD1. The CDR3 length is 14 residues. Trimming took 3 bases from V and 8 from J; bases not matched to a gene: 8. The germline gives CDR1 MNHEY, CDR2 SVGAGI.